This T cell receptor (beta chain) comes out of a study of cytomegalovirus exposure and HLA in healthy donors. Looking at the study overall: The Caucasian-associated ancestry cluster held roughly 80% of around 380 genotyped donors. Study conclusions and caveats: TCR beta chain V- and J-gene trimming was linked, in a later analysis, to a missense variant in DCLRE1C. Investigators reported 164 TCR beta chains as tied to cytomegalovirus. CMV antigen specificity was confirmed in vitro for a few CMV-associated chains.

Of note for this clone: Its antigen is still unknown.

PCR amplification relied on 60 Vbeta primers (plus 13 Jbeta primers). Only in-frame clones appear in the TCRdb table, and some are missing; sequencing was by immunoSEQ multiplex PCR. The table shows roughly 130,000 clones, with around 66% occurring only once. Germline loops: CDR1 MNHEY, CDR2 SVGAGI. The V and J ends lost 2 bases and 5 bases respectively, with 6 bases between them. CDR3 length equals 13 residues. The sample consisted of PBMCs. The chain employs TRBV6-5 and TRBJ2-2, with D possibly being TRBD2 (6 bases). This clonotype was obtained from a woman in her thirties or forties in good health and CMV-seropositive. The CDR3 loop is CASSYGGTGELFF. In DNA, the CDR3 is TGTGCCAGCAGTTACGGAGGGACCGGGGAGCTGTTTTTT.